This T cell receptor beta chain came from a study of technical replicates of blood from a few donors. Per germline, CDR1 SGHNT and CDR2 YENEEA. The V end was cut by 1 base, the J end by 0 bases, with 9 bases between. This CDR3 contains 15 residues. Assay used: immunoSEQ multiplex PCR; TCRdb lists only in-frame clones, some missing. The sample lists approximately 81,000 clones; approximately 96% were seen once. The J gene is TRBJ1-1, the V gene TRBV11-3; no firm D call. The sequence was obtained from a human donor in good health. The sample taken for sequencing was T cells isolated from PBMCs. CDR3 sequence (DNA): TGTGCCAGCAGCTTAGTAGGAGGCCTGAACACTGAAGCTTTCTTT. Amino acid sequence: CASSLVGGLNTEAFF.